Listed here is a single T cell receptor beta chain. This receptor's antigen is unknown. No much larger clone is present one base from it, and per-base qualities are unavailable. The healthy control group was made up of roughly 34 blood donors, and the Finnish Red Cross blood service supplied their buffy coats. All TCR-sequenced material derived from peripheral blood: patient blood samples and healthy donor buffy coats. Ficoll-Hypaque gradient centrifugation was used to isolate peripheral blood mononuclear cells. For the healthy controls, CD4+ cells were obtained from buffy coats by magnetic purification. Genomic DNA was extracted with the Gentra Puregene Cell and Tissue kit and quantified on a Qubit 2.0 fluorometer. From its cysteine to its phenylalanine, the CDR3 spans 15 amino acids. The entry retains the CDR3 DNA only, 45 bases that are in frame from base 1. At the junction V is shortened by 0 bases and J by 2 bases, with 8 bases in between. As encoded in the germline V gene, CDR1 is LGHNA while CDR2 is YNFKEQ.

This specimen belongs to a study of STAT5B mutations in CD4+ large granular lymphocyte leukemia (dated by TCRdb to between 2021 and 2024). For context, the study as a whole: Among the healthy controls, the CDR3 'QG' motif was associated with a particular HLA allele. The study compared the TCRbeta repertoires of patients with CD4+ T-cell large granular lymphocyte leukemia against the TCRbeta repertoires of healthy blood donors. Flow cytometry on FACSCanto II or FACSVerse confirmed that purified fractions exceeded 95% purity among lymphocytes. Broader findings and caveats from the paper: CD4-sorted patient repertoires appeared more clonal than healthy CD4+ repertoires, and this difference persisted after removing the putative leukemic clones. Each patient's main leukemic clonotypes were private, but more than 20% of these clonotypes showed up at low frequency in the non-leukemic repertoires of other patients. TRBV06-family usage was enriched among the top patient clones (8/27) compared with healthy controls (2/35). The data were not HLA-matched, and the relatively small sample size could explain the higher clonality seen in CD4+ compared with CD8+ T-LGLL.

The immunoSEQ assay at survey resolution was used to sequence TCRbeta rearrangements from genomic DNA. For the original study's pipeline: In the TCR sequencing data, the lowest productive clonotype frequency that could be detected was 2.59 x 10-5. Only productive TCRbeta rearrangements, defined as complete and in-frame sequences, were included in the analyses. Clonality for each sample was calculated as Simpson clonality in the immunoSEQ Analyzer version 3.0. Clones were categorized by frequency as very rare, small, medium, large (1-20%) or hyperexpanded (>20%). Generation probabilities were estimated with OLGA 1.2.3, V-gene circos plots were generated with VDJtools, specificities were searched for in VDJdb, and CDR3 motifs were identified with GLIPH. In TCRdb, the immuneACCESS table is reduced to in-frame sequences with V and J assigned. These tables do not hold every clone; where another copy was compared, an unresolved V gene accounts for under half, and the others remain unexplained. D and trimming come from the DNA, and the V and J calls and clone size come from that table. This sample comprises tens of thousands of clones, 70% to 80% of them detected only once. Roughly 0.44% of the sample belongs to the ten largest clones.

This TCR came from a human donor in good health. Sequenced input: CD4+ T cells from blood buffy coats. The chain employs TRBV4-2 and TRBJ1-3; the D gene lacks a confident call. CDR3 sequence: CASSQEPATGNTIYF. The nucleotide sequence is TGTGCCAGCAGCCAAGAACCAGCGACTGGAAACACCATATATTTT.